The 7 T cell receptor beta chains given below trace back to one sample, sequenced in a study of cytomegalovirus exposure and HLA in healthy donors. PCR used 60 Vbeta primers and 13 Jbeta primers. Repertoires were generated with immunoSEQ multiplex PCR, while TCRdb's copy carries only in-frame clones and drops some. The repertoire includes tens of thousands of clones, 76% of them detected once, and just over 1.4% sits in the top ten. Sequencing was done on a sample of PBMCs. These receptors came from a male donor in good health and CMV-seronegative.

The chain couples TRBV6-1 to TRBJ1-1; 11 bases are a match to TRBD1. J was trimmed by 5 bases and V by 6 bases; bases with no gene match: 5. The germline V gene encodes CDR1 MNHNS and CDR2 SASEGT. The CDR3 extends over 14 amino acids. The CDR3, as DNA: TGTGCCAGCAGCTCCGGGACAGGGGGGACTGAAGCTTTCTTT. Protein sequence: CASSSGTGGTEAFF.

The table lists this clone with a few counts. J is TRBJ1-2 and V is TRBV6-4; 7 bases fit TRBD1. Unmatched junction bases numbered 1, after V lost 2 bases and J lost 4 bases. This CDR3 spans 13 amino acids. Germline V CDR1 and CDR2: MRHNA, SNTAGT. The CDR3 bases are TGTGCCAGCAGTGACCGGGACAGCTATGGCTACACCTTC. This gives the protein CASSDRDSYGYTF.

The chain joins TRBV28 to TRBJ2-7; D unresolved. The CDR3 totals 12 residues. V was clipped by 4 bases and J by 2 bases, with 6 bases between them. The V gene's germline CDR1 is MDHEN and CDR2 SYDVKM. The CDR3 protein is CASSSRTYEQYF. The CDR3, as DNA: TGTGCCAGCAGTTCGCGGACCTACGAGCAGTACTTC.

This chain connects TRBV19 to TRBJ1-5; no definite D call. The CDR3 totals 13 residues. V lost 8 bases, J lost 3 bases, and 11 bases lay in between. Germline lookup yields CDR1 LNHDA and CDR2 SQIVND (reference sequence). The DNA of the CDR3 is TGTGCCAGTCTGGGGAGTAACAATCAGCCCCAGCATTTT. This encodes CASLGSNNQPQHF.

CDR3 in amino acids: CASSLDPGTDTQYF. The CDR3 DNA reads as TGCGCCAGCAGCTTGGACCCGGGCACAGATACGCAGTATTTT. This chain joins TRBV5-1 and TRBJ2-3; D not resolved. The germline V gene encodes CDR1 SGHRS and CDR2 YFSETQ. Trimming stripped 0 bases from V and 1 base from J, with 6 bases between. The CDR3 totals 14 residues.

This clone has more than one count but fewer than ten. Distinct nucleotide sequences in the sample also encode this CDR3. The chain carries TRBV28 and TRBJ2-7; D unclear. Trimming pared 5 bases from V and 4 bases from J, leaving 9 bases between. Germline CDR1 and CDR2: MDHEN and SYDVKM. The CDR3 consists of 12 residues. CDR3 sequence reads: CASSPRGYEQYF. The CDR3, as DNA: TGTGCCAGCAGTCCCCGAGGTTACGAGCAGTACTTC.

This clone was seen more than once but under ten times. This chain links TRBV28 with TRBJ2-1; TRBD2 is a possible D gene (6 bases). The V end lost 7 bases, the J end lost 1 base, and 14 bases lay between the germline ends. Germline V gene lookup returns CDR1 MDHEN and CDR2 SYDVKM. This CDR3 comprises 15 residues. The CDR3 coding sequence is TGTGCCAGCACTAGGGGCGGGATGTCCTACAATGAGCAGTTCTTC. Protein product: CASTRGGMSYNEQFF.